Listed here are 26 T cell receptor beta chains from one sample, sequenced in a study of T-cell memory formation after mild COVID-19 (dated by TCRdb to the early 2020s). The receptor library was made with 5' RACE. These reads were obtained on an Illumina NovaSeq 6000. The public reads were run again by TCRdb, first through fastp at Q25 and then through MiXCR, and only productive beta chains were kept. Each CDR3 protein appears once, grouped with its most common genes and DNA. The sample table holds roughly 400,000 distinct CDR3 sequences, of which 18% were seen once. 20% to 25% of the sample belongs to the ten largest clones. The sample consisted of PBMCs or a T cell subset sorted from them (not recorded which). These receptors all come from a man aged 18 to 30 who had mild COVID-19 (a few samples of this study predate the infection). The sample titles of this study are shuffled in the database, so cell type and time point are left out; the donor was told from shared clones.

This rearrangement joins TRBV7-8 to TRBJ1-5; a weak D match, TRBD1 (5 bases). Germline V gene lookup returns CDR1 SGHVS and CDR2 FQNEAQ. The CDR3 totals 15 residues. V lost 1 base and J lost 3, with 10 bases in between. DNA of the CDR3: TGTGCCAGCAGCTTAGAGGGACGGCACAATCAGCCCCAGCATTTT. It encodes CASSLEGRHNQPQHF.

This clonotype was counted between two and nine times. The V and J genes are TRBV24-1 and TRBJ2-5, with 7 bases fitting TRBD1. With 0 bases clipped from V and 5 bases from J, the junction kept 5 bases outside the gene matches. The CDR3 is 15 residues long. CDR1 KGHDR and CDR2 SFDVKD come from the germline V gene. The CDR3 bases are TGTGCCACCAGTGATTTGAAGGGGGCCAGGGAGACCCAGTACTTC. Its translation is CATSDLKGARETQYF.

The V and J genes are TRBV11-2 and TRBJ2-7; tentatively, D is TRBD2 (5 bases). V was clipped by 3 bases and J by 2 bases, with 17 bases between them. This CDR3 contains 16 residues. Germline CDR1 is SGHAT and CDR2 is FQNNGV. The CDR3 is CASSFLYVMGAYEQYF. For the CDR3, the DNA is TGTGCCAGCAGCTTCCTATACGTAATGGGAGCCTACGAGCAGTACTTC.

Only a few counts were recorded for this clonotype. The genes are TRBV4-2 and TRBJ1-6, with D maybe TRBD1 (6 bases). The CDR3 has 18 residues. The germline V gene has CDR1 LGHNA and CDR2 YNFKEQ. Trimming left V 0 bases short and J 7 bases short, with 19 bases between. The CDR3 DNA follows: TGTGCCAGCAGCCAAGATATTACGGGGGGGCAAGGGAATTCACCCCTCCACTTT. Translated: CASSQDITGGQGNSPLHF.

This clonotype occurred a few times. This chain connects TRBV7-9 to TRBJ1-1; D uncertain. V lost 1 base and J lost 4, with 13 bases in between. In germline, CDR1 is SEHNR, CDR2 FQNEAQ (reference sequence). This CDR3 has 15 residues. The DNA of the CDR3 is TGTGCCAGCAGCTTAGATCGGGCCCGGGGCACTGAAGCTTTCTTT. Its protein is CASSLDRARGTEAFF.

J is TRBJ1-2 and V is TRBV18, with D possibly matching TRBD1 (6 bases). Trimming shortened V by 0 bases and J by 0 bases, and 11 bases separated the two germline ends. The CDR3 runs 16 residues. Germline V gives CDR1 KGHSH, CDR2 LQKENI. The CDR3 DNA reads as TGTGCCAGCTCACCACCCAGGGGAACGGCTAACTATGGCTACACCTTC. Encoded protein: CASSPPRGTANYGYTF.

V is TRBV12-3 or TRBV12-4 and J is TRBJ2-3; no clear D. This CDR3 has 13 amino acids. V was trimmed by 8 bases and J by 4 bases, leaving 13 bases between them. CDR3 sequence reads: CASLERLADTQYF. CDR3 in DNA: TGTGCCAGCCTAGAACGTTTGGCAGATACGCAGTATTTT.

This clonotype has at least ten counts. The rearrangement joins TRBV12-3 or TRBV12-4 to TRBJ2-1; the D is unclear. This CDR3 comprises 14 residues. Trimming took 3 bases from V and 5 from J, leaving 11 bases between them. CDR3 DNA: TGTGCCAGCAGTTTCCTGGCCCTAAACAATGAGCAGTTCTTC. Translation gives CASSFLALNNEQFF.

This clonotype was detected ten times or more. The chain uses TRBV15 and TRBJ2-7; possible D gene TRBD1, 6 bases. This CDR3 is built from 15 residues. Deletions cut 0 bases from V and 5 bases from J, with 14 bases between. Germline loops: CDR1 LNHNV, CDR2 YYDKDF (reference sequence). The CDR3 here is CATSRDKTGINEQYV. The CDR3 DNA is TGTGCCACCAGCAGAGATAAAACAGGGATTAACGAGCAGTACGTC.

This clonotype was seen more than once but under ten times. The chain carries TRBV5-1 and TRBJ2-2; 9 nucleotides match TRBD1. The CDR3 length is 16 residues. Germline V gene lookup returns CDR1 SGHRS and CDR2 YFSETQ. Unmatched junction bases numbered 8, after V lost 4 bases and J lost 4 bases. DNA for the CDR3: TGCGCCAGCAGCCTCACAGGGGGCGCAGGCACCGGGGAGCTGTTTTTT. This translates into CASSLTGGAGTGELFF.

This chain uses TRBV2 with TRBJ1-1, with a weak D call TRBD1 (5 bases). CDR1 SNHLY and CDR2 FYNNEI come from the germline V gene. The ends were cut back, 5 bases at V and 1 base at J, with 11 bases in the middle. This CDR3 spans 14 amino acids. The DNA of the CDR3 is TGTGCCAGCAGTCCTTTCGACAGGAACACTGAAGCTTTCTTT. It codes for CASSPFDRNTEAFF.

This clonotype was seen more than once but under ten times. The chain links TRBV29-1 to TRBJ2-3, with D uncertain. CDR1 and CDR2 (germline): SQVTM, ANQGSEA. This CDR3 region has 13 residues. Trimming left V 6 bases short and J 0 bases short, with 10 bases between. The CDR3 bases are TGCAGCGTCCAGAATCCTAGCACAGATACGCAGTATTTT. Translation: CSVQNPSTDTQYF.

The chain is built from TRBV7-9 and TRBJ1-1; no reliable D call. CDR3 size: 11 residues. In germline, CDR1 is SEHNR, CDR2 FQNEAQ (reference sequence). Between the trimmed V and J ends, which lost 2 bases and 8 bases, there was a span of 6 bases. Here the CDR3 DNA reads TGTGCCAGCAGCTTATCCCTGGAAGCTTTCTTT. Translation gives CASSLSLEAFF.

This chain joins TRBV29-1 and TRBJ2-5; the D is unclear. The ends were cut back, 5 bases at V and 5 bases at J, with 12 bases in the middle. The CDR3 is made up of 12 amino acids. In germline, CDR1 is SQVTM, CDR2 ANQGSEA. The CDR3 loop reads CSVRRAGETQYF. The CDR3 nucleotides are TGCAGCGTTCGCCGGGCCGGGGAGACCCAGTACTTC.

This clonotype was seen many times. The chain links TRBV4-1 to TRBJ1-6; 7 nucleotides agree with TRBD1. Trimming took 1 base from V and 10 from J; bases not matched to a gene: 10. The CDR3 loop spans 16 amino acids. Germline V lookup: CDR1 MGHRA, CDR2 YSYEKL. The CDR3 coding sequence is TGCGCCAGCAGCCAAGGGGGACAACGGACAGGATCACCCCTCCACTTT. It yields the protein CASSQGGQRTGSPLHF.

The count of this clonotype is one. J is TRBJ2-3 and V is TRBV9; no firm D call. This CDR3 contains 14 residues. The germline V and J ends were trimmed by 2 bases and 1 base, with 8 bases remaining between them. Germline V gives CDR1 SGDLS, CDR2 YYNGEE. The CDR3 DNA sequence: TGTGCCAGCAGCGTTTTTGGGGGCACAGATACGCAGTATTTT. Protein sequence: CASSVFGGTDTQYF. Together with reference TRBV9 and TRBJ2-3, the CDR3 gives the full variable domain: DSGVTQTPKHLITATGQRVTLRCSPRSGDLSVYWYQQSLDQGLQFLIQYYNGEERAKGNILERFSAQQFPDLHSELNLSSLELGDSALYFCASSVFGGTDTQYFGPGTRLTVL.

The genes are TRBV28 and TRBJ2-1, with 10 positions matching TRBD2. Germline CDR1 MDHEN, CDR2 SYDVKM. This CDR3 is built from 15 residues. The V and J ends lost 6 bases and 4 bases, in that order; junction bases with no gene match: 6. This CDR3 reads CASSLLAGMYNEQFF. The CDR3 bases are TGTGCCAGCAGCCTACTAGCGGGGATGTACAATGAGCAGTTCTTC.

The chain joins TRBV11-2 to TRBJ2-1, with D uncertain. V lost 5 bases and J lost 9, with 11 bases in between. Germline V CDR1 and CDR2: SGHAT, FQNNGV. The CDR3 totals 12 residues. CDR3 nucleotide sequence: TGTGCCAGCAGCCAACAAGTACGTGAGCAGTTCTTC. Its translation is CASSQQVREQFF.

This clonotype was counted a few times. In DNA, the CDR3 is TGTGCCAGCAGTCCACGGGAGCTAATAGGTCGTCAGCCCCAGCATTTT. It is translated as CASSPRELIGRQPQHF. The J gene is TRBJ1-5, the V gene TRBV28; D unclear. This CDR3 region has 16 residues. Per the germline V gene, CDR1 is MDHEN and CDR2 is SYDVKM. The V and J ends lost 5 bases and 6 bases respectively, with 20 bases between them.

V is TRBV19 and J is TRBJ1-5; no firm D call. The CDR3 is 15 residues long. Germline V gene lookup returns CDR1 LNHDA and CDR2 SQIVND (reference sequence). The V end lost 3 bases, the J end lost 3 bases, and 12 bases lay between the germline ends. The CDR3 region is CASSMDLRVNQPQHF. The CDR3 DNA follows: TGTGCCAGTAGTATGGATTTGAGGGTCAATCAGCCCCAGCATTTT.

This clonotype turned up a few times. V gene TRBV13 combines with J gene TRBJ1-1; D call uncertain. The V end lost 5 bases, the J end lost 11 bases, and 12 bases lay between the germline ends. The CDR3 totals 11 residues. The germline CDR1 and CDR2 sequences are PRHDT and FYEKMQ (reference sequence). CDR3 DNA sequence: TGTGCCAGCAGCGAACAAAATTTTGCTTTCTTT. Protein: CASSEQNFAFF.

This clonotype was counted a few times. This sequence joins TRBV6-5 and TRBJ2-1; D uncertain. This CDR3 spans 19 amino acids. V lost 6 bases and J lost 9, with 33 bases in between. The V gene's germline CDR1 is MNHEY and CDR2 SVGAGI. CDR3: CASRPSSHNILGLKPEQFF. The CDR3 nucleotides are TGTGCCAGCAGACCCTCATCCCATAACATACTTGGGCTGAAGCCTGAGCAGTTCTTC.

As DNA, the CDR3 is TGTGCCAGCAGTCCCCAGGTGGAAATGAATTCACCCCTCCACTTT. It specifies CASSPQVEMNSPLHF. This chain joins TRBV12-3 or TRBV12-4 and TRBJ1-6; no reliable D call. Trimming removed 5 bases at V and 7 bases at J, with 15 bases between. This CDR3 is built from 15 residues.

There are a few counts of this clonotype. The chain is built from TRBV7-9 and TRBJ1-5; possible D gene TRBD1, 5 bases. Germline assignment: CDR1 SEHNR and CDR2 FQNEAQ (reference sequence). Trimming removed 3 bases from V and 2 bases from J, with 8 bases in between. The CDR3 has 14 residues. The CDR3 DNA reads TGTGCCAGCAGCTTTCGGGACGGCAATCAGCCCCAGCATTTT. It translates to CASSFRDGNQPQHF.

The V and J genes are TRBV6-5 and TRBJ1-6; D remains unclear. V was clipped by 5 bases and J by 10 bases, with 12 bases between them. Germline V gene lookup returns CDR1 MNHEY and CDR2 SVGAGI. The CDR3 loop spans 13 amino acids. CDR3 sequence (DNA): TGTGCCAGCAGTCCAAGGAGGGTCTCACCCCTCCACTTT. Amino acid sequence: CASSPRRVSPLHF.

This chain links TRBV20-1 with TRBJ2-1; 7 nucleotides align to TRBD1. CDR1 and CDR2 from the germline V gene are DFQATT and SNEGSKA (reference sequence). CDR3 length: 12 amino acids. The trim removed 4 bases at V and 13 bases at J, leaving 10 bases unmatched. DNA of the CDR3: TGCAGTGCTACCCTCGGACAGGATCTTCAGTTCTTC. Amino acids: CSATLGQDLQFF.